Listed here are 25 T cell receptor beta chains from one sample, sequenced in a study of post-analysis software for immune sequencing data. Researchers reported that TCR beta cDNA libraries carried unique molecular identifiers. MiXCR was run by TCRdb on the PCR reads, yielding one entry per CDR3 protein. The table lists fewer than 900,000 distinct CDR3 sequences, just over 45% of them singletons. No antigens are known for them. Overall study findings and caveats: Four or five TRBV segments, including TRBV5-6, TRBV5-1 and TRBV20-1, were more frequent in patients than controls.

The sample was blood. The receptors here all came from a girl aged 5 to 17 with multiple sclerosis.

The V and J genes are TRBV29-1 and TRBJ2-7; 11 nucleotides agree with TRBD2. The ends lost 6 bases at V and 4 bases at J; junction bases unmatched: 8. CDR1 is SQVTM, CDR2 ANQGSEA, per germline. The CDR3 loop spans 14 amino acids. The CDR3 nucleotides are TGCAGCGTCGGAAGACTAGCGGGGAATTACGAGCAGTACTTC. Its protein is CSVGRLAGNYEQYF.

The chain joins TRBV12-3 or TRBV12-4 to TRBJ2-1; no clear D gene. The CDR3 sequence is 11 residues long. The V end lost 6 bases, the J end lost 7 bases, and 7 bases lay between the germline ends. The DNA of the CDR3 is TGTGCCAGCAGGGACCGAAATGAGCAGTTCTTC. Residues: CASRDRNEQFF.

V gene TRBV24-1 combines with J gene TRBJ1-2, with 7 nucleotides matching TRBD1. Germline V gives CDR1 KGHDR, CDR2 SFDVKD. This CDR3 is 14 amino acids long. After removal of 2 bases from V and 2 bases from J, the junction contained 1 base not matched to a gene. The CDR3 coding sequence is TGTGCCACCAGTGATTCGGACAGGAACTATGGCTACACCTTC. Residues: CATSDSDRNYGYTF.

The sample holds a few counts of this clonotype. CDR3 loop: CSAMTGVGTEAFF. The CDR3 DNA is TGCAGCGCTATGACAGGGGTAGGCACTGAAGCTTTCTTT. The V and J genes are TRBV29-1 and TRBJ1-1; 8 nucleotides line up with TRBD1. The V segment lost 7 bases and the J segment 4 bases; nucleotides outside the gene matches: 8. The CDR3 loop spans 13 amino acids. CDR1 is SQVTM, CDR2 ANQGSEA, per germline.

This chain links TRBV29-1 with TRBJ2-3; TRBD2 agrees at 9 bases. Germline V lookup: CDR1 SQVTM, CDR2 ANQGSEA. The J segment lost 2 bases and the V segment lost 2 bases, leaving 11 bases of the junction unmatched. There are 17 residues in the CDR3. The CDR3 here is CSVELSSQREDTDTQYF. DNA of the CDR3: TGCAGCGTTGAATTATCCTCCCAGCGGGAGGACACAGATACGCAGTATTTT.

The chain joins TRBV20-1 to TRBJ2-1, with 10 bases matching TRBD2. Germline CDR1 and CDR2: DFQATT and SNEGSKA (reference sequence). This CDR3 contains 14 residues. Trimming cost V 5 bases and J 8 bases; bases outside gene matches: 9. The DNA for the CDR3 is TGCAGTGCTCTCACTAGCGGGATTGCTTATGAGCAGTTCTTC. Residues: CSALTSGIAYEQFF.

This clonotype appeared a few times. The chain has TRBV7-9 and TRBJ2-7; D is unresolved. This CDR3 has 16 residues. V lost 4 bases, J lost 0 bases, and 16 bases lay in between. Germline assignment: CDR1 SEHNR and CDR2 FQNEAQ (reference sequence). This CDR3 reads CASSSPVKGGSYEQYF. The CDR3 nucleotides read TGTGCCAGCAGCTCTCCTGTAAAGGGCGGCTCCTACGAGCAGTACTTC.

CDR3 nucleotide sequence: TGTGCCATCAGTGAGTCGTCAGGTTTATCCAAGCGGAAAACCTACAATGAGCAGTTCTTC. It yields the protein CAISESSGLSKRKTYNEQFF. The chain couples TRBV10-3 to TRBJ2-1; tentative D call: TRBD2 (5 bases). The CDR3 spans 20 residues. Germline CDR1 is ENHRY and CDR2 is SYGVKD. V was pared by 0 bases and J by 2 bases, with 23 bases between.

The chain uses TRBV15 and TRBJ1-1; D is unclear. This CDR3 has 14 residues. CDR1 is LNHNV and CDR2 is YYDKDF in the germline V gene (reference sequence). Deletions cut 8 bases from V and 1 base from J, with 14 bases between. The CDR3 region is CATGRARANTEAFF. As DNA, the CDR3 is TGTGCCACCGGTAGGGCAAGGGCGAACACTGAAGCTTTCTTT.

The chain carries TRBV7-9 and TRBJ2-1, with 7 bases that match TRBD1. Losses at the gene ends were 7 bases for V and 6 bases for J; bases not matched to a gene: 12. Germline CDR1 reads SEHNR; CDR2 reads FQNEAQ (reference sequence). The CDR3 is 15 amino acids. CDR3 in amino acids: CASTHGQGVRNEQFF. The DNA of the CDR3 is TGTGCCAGCACCCATGGGCAGGGGGTCCGCAATGAGCAGTTCTTC.

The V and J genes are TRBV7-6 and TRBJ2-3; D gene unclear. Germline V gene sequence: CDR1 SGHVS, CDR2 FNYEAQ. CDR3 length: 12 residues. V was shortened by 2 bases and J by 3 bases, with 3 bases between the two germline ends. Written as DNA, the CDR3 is TGTGCCAGCAGCTTACAAACAGATACGCAGTATTTT. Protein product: CASSLQTDTQYF.

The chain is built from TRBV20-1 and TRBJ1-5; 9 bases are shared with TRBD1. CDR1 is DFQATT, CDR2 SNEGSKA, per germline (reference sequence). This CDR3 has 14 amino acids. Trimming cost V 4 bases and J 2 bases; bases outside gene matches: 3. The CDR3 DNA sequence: TGCAGTGCTATCCGGGACAGGGGCAATCAGCCCCAGCATTTT. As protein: CSAIRDRGNQPQHF.

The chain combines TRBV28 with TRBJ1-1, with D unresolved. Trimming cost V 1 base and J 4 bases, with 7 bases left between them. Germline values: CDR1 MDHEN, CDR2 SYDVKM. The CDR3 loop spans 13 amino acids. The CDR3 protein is CASSLSRATEAFF. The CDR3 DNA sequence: TGTGCCAGCAGTTTATCCCGGGCCACTGAAGCTTTCTTT.

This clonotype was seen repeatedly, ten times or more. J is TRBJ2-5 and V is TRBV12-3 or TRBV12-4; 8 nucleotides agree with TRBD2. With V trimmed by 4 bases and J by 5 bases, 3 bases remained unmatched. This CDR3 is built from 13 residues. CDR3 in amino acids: CASSSSGSETQYF. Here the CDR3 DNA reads TGTGCCAGCAGTTCCAGCGGGAGCGAGACCCAGTACTTC.

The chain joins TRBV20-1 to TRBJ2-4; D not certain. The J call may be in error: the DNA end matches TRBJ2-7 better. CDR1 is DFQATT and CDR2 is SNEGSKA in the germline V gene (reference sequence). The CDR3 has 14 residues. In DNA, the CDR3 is TGCAGTGCTAGAGATAGGTCTACACTCTACGAGCAGTACTTC. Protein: CSARDRSTLYEQYF.

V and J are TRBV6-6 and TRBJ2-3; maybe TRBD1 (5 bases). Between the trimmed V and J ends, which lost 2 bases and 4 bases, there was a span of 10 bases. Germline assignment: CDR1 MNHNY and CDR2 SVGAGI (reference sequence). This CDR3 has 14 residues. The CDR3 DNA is TGTGCCAGCAGTTACAGCAGGGTCCCAGATACGCAGTATTTT. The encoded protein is CASSYSRVPDTQYF.

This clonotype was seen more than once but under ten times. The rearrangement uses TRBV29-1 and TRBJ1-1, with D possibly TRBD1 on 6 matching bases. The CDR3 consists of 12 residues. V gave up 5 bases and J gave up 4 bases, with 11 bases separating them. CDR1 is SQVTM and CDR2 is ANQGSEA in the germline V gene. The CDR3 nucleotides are TGCAGCGTTCGACAGGAGGTCACTGAAGCTTTCTTT. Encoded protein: CSVRQEVTEAFF.

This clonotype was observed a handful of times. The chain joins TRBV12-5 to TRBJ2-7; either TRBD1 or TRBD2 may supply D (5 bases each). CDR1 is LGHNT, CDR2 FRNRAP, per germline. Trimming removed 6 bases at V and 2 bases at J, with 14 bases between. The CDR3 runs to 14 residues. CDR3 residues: CASGRDGGAYEQYF. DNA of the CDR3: TGTGCTAGTGGCCGGGACGGAGGAGCCTACGAGCAGTACTTC.

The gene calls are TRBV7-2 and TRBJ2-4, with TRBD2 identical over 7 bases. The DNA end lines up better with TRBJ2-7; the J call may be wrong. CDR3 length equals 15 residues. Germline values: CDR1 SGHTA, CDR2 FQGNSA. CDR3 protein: CASSLGRSGNYEQYF. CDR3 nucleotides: TGTGCCAGCAGCTTAGGGCGCAGCGGGAACTACGAGCAGTACTTC.

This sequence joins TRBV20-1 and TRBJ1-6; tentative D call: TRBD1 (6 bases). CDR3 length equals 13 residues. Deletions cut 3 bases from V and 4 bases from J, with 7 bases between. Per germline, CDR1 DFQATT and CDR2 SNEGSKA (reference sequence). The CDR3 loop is CSARGAYNSPLHF. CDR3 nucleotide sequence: TGCAGTGCTAGGGGGGCGTATAATTCACCCCTCCACTTT.

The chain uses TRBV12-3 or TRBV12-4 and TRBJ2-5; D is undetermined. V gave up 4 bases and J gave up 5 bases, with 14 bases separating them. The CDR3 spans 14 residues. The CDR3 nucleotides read TGTGCCAGCAGTTCCCGCCGAGGCAGGGAGACCCAGTACTTC. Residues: CASSSRRGRETQYF.

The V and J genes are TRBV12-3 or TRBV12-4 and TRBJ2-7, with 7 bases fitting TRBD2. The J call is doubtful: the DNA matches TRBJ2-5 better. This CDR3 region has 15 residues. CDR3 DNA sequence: TGTGCCAGCAGTTTAACCGCGACTAGCTGGGAGACCCAGTACTTC. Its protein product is CASSLTATSWETQYF.

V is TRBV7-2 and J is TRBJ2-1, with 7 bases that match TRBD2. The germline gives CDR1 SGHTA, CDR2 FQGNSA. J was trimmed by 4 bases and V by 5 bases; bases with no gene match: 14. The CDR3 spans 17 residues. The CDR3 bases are TGTGCCAGCAGCCTCCTCCACCTAGCGGTGAATTACAATGAGCAGTTCTTC. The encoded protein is CASSLLHLAVNYNEQFF.

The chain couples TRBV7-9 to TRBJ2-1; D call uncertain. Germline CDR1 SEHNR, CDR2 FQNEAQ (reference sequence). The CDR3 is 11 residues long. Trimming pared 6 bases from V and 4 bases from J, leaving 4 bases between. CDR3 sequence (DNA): TGTGCCAGCAGACGATACAATGAGCAGTTCTTC. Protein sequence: CASRRYNEQFF. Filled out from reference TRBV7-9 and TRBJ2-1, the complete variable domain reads DTGVSQNPRHKITKRGQNVTFRCDPISEHNRLYWYRQTLGQGPEFLTYFQNEAQLEKSRLLSDRFSAERPKGSFSTLEIQRTEQGDSAMYLCASRRYNEQFFGPGTRLTVL.

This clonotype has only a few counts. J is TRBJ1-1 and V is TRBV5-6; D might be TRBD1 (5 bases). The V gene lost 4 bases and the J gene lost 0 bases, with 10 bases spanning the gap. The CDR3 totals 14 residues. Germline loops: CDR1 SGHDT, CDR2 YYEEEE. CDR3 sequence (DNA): TGTGCCAGCAGCCGGGGGGGAATGAACACTGAAGCTTTCTTT. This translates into CASSRGGMNTEAFF.